This T cell receptor (beta chain) was recorded in a study of blood T cell repertoires in COVID-19. Study-level information: Specimens from acute and convalescent COVID-19 originated in the United States, Italy and Spain. PBMCs, B-cell-depleted T cells, or T cells provided the cDNA or gDNA that made up the material.

TCRdb keeps only in-frame clones here, not all; method: immunoSEQ multiplex PCR. In the table there are about 310,000 clones, around 90% of which are singletons. Participant-given clinical history determined each cohort assignment. Recovered status applied to Cohort 3 donors who had two consecutive negative PCRs. It also applied to those with clearance or with symptom resolution. Trimming pared 0 bases from V and 2 bases from J, leaving 13 bases between. CDR1 SQVTM and CDR2 ANQGSEA come from the germline V gene. The CDR3 sequence is 15 residues long. V and J are TRBV29-1 and TRBJ1-2; D gene ambiguous. Sequences were obtained from PBMCs or T cells enriched from blood (not recorded which). The TCR originated in a woman under 30 who had recovered from COVID-19. CDR3 DNA sequence: TGCAGCGTTGAAGACGGCTGGGAGAAAAACTATGGCTACACCTTC. Protein sequence: CSVEDGWEKNYGYTF.